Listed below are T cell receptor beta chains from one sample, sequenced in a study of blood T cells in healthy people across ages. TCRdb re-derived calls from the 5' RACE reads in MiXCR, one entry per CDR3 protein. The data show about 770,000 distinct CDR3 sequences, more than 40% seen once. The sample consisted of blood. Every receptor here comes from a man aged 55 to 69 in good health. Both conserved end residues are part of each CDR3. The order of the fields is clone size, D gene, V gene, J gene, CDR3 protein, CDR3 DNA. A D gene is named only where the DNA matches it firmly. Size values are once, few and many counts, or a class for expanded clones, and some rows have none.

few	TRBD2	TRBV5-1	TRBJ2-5	CASSLEVSGERQYF	TGCGCCAGCAGCTTGGAGGTTAGCGGGGAACGCCAGTACTTC
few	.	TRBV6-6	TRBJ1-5	CASRPPGYSNQPQHF	TGTGCCAGCAGACCCCCGGGGTATAGCAATCAGCCCCAGCATTTT
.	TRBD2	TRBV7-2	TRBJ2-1	CASSVLAGRGEQFF	TGTGCCAGCAGCGTACTAGCGGGGAGGGGTGAGCAGTTCTTC
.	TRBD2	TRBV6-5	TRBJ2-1	CASSRASGNYNEQFF	TGTGCCAGCTCGCGGGCTAGCGGAAACTACAATGAGCAGTTCTTC
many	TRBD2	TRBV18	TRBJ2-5	CASSTRGGGETQYF	TGTGCCAGCTCAACCCGCGGGGGAGGAGAGACCCAGTACTTC
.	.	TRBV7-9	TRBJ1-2	CASSSAMAGVYGYTF	TGTGCCAGCAGCTCGGCAATGGCAGGGGTCTATGGCTACACCTTC
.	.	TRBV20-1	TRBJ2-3	CSAVDLNTQYF	TGCAGTGCGGTGGATCTCAATACGCAGTATTTT
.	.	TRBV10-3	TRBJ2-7	CAISGGDSYNEQYF	TGTGCCATCAGTGGAGGGGACTCCTACAATGAGCAGTACTTC
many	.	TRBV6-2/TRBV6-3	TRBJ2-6	CASIKPATSGANVLTF	TGTGCCAGCATCAAGCCGGCGACCTCTGGGGCCAACGTCCTGACTTTC
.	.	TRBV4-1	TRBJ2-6	CASSPSLTESGANVLTF	TGCGCCAGCAGCCCAAGTCTAACCGAATCTGGGGCCAACGTCCTGACTTTC
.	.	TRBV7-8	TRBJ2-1	CASSPRAGGTPYYSEQFF	TGTGCCAGCAGCCCCCGAGCCGGGGGTACTCCCTACTACAGTGAGCAGTTCTTC
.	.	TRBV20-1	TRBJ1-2	CSARDNYGYTF	TGCAGTGCTCGAGATAACTATGGCTACACCTTC
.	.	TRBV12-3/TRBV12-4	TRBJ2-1	CASSQDSARGYKQFF	TGTGCCAGCAGTCAAGACAGCGCCCGGGGTTATAAGCAGTTCTTC
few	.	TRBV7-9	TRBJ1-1	CASSLFGGAGTEAFF	TGTGCCAGCAGCTTATTCGGGGGGGCAGGAACTGAAGCTTTCTTT
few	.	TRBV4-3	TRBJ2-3	CASSQDLVHTQYF	TGCGCCAGCAGCCAAGATTTGGTTCATACGCAGTATTTT
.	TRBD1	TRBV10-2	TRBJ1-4	CASRATGANEKLFF	TGCGCCAGCAGGGCTACAGGGGCTAATGAAAAACTGTTTTTT
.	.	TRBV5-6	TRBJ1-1	CASSFKFREAFF	TGTGCCAGCAGCTTCAAGTTTAGAGAAGCTTTCTTT
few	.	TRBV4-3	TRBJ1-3	CASSQDVAGGISGNTIYF	TGCGCCAGCAGCCAAGATGTGGCAGGCGGGATCTCTGGAAACACCATATATTTT
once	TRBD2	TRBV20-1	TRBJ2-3	CSAGDFGLAESTDTQYF	TGCAGTGCTGGCGATTTCGGACTAGCCGAAAGCACAGATACGCAGTATTTT
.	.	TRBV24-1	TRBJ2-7	CATSDRQNYEQYF	TGTGCCACCAGTGATAGGCAAAATTACGAGCAGTACTTC
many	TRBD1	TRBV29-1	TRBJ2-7	CSVAGQGTGSSYEQYF	TGCAGCGTGGCCGGACAGGGGACGGGATCGTCCTACGAGCAGTACTTC
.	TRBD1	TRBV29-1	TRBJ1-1	CSVPQGVGGAFF	TGCAGCGTTCCCCAGGGGGTCGGTGGAGCTTTCTTT
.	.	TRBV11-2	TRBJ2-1	CASSLWGGEETQFF	TGTGCCAGCAGCTTATGGGGGGGCGAAGAGACCCAGTTCTTC
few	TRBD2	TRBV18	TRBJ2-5	CASSPRASGGRKETQYF	TGTGCCAGCTCACCACGGGCTAGCGGGGGAAGGAAGGAGACCCAGTACTTC
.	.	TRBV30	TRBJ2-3	CAWSNVGSTQYF	TGTGCCTGGAGTAACGTGGGTTCTACGCAGTATTTT
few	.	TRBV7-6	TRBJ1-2	CASSPAGGGYTF	TGTGCCAGCAGCCCAGCTGGGGGTGGCTACACCTTC
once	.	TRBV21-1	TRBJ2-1	CANIRTSPRVNEQFF	TGTGCCAACATCAGGACATCCCCCAGGGTAAATGAGCAGTTCTTC
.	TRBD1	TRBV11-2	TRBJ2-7	CASSVLRDREQGEQYF	TGTGCCAGCAGCGTCCTTCGGGACAGGGAACAGGGCGAGCAGTACTTC
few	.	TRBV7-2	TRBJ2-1	CASSLTSASYNEQFF	TGTGCCAGCAGCTTGACATCCGCCTCCTACAATGAGCAGTTCTTC
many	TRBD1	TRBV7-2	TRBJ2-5	CASSPLGTGETQYF	TGTGCCAGCAGCCCCCTCGGGACAGGGGAGACCCAGTACTTC
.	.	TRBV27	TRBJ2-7	CASSPYNPYEQYF	TGTGCCAGCAGTCCGTATAATCCCTACGAGCAGTACTTC
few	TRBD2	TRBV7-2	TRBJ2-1	CASSLMGSGGNEQFF	TGTGCCAGCAGCTTAATGGGTAGCGGGGGGAATGAGCAGTTCTTC
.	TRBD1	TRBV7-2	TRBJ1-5	CASSLGQDSNQPQHF	TGTGCCAGCAGCCTCGGACAGGATAGCAATCAGCCCCAGCATTTT
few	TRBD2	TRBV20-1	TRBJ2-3	CSAIRDYDTDTQYF	TGCAGTGCTATAAGGGACTACGACACAGATACGCAGTATTTT
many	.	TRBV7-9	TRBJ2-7	CASSLEAYEQYF	TGTGCCAGCAGCTTAGAAGCCTACGAGCAGTACTTC
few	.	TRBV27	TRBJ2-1	CASSLGWTDNEQFF	TGTGCCAGCAGTTTGGGCTGGACAGACAATGAGCAGTTCTTC
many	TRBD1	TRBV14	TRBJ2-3	CASSLVQGMGTDTQYF	TGTGCCAGCAGCCTGGTACAGGGGATGGGCACAGATACGCAGTATTTT
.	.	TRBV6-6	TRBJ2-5	CASRLGSPGETQYF	TGTGCCAGCAGATTGGGCTCCCCTGGGGAGACCCAGTACTTC
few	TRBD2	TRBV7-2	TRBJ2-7	CASSLVIAGALMSEQYF	TGTGCCAGCAGCTTAGTAATAGCGGGGGCCCTGATGAGCGAGCAGTACTTC
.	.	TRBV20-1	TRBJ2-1	CSARDVGVSYNEQFF	TGCAGTGCTAGAGATGTCGGGGTCTCCTACAATGAGCAGTTCTTC
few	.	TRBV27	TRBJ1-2	CASSSYTGRGGYTF	TGTGCCAGCAGTTCATATACAGGGAGGGGCGGCTACACCTTC
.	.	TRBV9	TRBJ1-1	CASRPGTLLTEAFF	TGTGCCAGCAGACCCGGGACACTCCTCACTGAAGCTTTCTTT
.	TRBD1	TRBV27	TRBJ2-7	CASSPGTDPYEQYF	TGTGCCAGCAGTCCGGGGACAGACCCCTACGAGCAGTACTTC
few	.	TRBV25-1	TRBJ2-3	CASSRLTTRDTQYF	TGTGCCAGCAGTCGATTGACCACTCGGGATACGCAGTATTTT
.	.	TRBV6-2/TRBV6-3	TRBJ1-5	CASSYGAGYNQPQHF	TGTGCCAGCAGTTATGGGGCGGGGTACAATCAGCCCCAGCATTTT
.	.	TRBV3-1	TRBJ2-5	CATAGQNQETQYF	TGTGCCACCGCGGGACAGAATCAAGAGACCCAGTACTTC
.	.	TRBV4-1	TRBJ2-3	CASSQDFRGGTDTQYF	TGCGCCAGCAGCCAAGATTTCAGGGGAGGTACAGATACGCAGTATTTT
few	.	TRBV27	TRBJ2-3	CASSPQTLTGADTQYF	TGTGCCAGCAGTCCCCAGACCCTCACCGGCGCAGATACGCAGTATTTT
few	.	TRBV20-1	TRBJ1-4	CSARGTDLGEKLFF	TGCAGTGCTAGAGGGACAGACCTGGGTGAAAAACTGTTTTTT
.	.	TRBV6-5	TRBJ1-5	CAGRSSFNQPQHF	TGTGCCGGCAGGTCCAGTTTCAATCAGCCCCAGCATTTT
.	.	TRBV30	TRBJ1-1	CAWSTGPNRAFF	TGTGCCTGGAGCACGGGACCGAATCGGGCTTTCTTT
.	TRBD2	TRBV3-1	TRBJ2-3	CASSQDGTKQYF	TGTGCCAGCAGCCAAGACGGGACTAAACAGTATTTT
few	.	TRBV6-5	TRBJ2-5	CASSYGRSHQETQYF	TGTGCCAGCAGTTACGGGCGGAGCCACCAAGAGACCCAGTACTTC
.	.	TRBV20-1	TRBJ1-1	CSARREGLGTEAFF	TGCAGTGCCCGAAGGGAAGGCCTGGGAACTGAAGCTTTCTTT
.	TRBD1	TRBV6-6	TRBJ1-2	CASGVGTGGNGYTF	TGTGCCAGCGGGGTCGGGACAGGGGGCAATGGCTACACCTTC
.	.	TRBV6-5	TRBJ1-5	CASSPLRSNQPQHF	TGTGCCAGCAGCCCTTTAAGGAGCAATCAGCCCCAGCATTTT
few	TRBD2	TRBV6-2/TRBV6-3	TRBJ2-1	CASRISGGAPEQFF	TGTGCCAGCAGAATTAGCGGGGGGGCGCCTGAGCAGTTCTTC
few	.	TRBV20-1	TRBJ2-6	CSATGQLSFSGANVLTF	TGCAGTGCTACAGGACAATTAAGCTTCTCTGGGGCCAACGTCCTGACTTTC
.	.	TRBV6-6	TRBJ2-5	CASSYDGLPPTQYF	TGTGCCAGCAGTTACGACGGCCTACCACCGACCCAGTACTTC
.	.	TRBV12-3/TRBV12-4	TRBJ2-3	CASSAGPTLTTDAQYF	TGTGCCAGCAGTGCCGGGCCCACATTAACCACAGATGCGCAGTATTTT